These 29 T cell receptor beta chains originate from one sample sequenced in a study of CD8 T cells in Susac syndrome. A quantity of about 0.5 to 1 ug RNA underwent reverse transcription using random hexamers. TCRdb passed the immunoSEQ multiplex PCR reads through MiXCR, listing each CDR3 protein once. The sample lists approximately 280,000 distinct CDR3 sequences, approximately 81% seen once, with approximately 0.11% in the top ten. The sequenced material came from CD8+ T cells from PBMCs. The receptors originated from a human donor with multiple sclerosis.

The chain links TRBV18 to TRBJ2-5; possible D gene TRBD2, 6 bases. The germline V gene encodes CDR1 KGHSH and CDR2 LQKENI. CDR3 size: 17 residues. Trimming removed 5 bases at V and 1 base at J, with 20 bases between. The CDR3 region is CASSKVGGTPLQETQYF. The CDR3 DNA reads TGTGCCAGCTCAAAAGTAGGCGGGACCCCTCTCCAAGAGACCCAGTACTTC.

Only a few counts were recorded for this clonotype. The J gene is TRBJ2-7, the V gene TRBV12-3 or TRBV12-4; D gene unclear. The CDR3 has 12 residues. V lost 3 bases and J 5 bases, leaving 8 bases between the germline ends. CDR3 nucleotides: TGTGCCAGCAGTTTTTCCCAAAACGAGCAGTACTTC. Its translation: CASSFSQNEQYF.

The V and J genes are TRBV28 and TRBJ1-1; D unclear. Per the germline V gene, CDR1 is MDHEN and CDR2 is SYDVKM. The CDR3 covers 15 residues. With 6 bases removed from V and 1 base from J, the gap between germline ends came to 15 bases. The CDR3 is CASSPLWEGNTEAFF. The DNA for the CDR3 is TGTGCCAGCAGCCCGCTCTGGGAGGGGAACACTGAAGCTTTCTTT.

This chain uses TRBV7-6 with TRBJ2-2; 8 bases line up with TRBD2. Germline lookup yields CDR1 SGHVS and CDR2 FNYEAQ. CDR3 size: 15 residues. V shed 5 bases and J 7 bases; nucleotides not matched to a gene: 9. The CDR3 nucleotides are TGTGCCAGCAGCCCACGAGCGGGAGAGGGCGGGGAGCTGTTTTTT. It translates to CASSPRAGEGGELFF.

This clonotype has more than one count but fewer than ten. The genes are TRBV5-4 and TRBJ2-1, with D perhaps TRBD2 (5 bases). The ends were cut back, 3 bases at V and 3 bases at J, with 13 bases in the middle. Per germline, CDR1 SGHNT and CDR2 YYREEE (reference sequence). The CDR3 loop spans 15 amino acids. The CDR3 loop is CASSSDLSYYNEQFF. CDR3 DNA sequence: TGTGCCAGCAGCTCGGACTTATCTTACTACAATGAGCAGTTCTTC.

The CDR3 coding sequence is TGTGCCAGTAGTATGAACGGTAATCAGCCCCAGCATTTT. As protein: CASSMNGNQPQHF. The genes are TRBV19 and TRBJ1-5; D is unresolved. V lost 3 bases and J 4 bases, leaving 7 bases between the germline ends. CDR3 length: 13 amino acids. Germline V gene sequence: CDR1 LNHDA, CDR2 SQIVND (reference sequence).

V and J are TRBV30 and TRBJ2-1; 10 positions agree with TRBD2. Germline CDR1 reads GTSNPN; CDR2 reads SVGIG (reference sequence). J lost 4 bases, V lost 5 bases, and 5 bases had no gene match. The CDR3 totals 14 residues. CDR3: CAWSSSGSYNEQFF. The CDR3 DNA sequence: TGTGCCTGGTCGTCTAGCGGGAGTTACAATGAGCAGTTCTTC.

This chain links TRBV2 with TRBJ1-3; 9 bases match TRBD1. V lost 6 bases, J lost 1 base, and 19 bases stayed unmatched. The CDR3 is 20 amino acids. Germline lookup yields CDR1 SNHLY and CDR2 FYNNEI. CDR3 protein: CASRPLPADRGDGSGNTIYF. The CDR3 nucleotides read TGTGCCAGCAGGCCACTTCCCGCGGACAGGGGTGATGGATCTGGAAACACCATATATTTT.

The chain recombines TRBV27 with TRBJ2-1; D is uncertain. The CDR3 covers 15 residues. The V gene lost 5 bases and the J gene lost 7 bases, with 18 bases spanning the gap. Germline V gives CDR1 MNHEY, CDR2 SMNVEV (reference sequence). The CDR3 coding sequence is TGTGCCAGCAGTCCCAACTCGGACCTACGGAATGAGCAGTTCTTC. It specifies CASSPNSDLRNEQFF.

This chain links TRBV18 with TRBJ2-6; D is unresolved. Looked up from germline, CDR1 is KGHSH and CDR2 is LQKENI. This CDR3 region has 15 residues. V was pared by 8 bases and J by 1 base, with 12 bases between. CDR3 residues: CASPGGESGANVLTF. CDR3 DNA: TGTGCCAGCCCCGGCGGAGAGTCTGGGGCCAACGTCCTGACTTTC.

The chain joins TRBV24-1 to TRBJ2-1, with D unresolved. Germline-derived CDR1 and CDR2 are KGHDR and SFDVKD. This CDR3 is built from 15 residues. The V gene lost 4 bases and the J gene lost 0 bases, with 9 bases spanning the gap. CDR3 region: CATSDPRSSYNEQFF. The CDR3 coding sequence is TGTGCCACCAGTGACCCGAGAAGCTCCTACAATGAGCAGTTCTTC.

The rearrangement joins TRBV12-5 to TRBJ2-3; 7 positions match TRBD2. The CDR3 extends over 15 amino acids. J was trimmed by 0 bases and V by 4 bases; bases with no gene match: 4. Germline V gene lookup returns CDR1 LGHNT and CDR2 FRNRAP. The CDR3 reads CASGSPAGSTDTQYF. The CDR3 nucleotides are TGTGCTAGTGGTTCCCCAGCGGGGAGCACAGATACGCAGTATTTT.

The V call is TRBV7-9, the J call TRBJ1-1; D call uncertain. V lost 6 bases and J lost 4, with 21 bases in between. There are 16 residues in the CDR3. CDR1 is SEHNR and CDR2 is FQNEAQ in the germline V gene (reference sequence). The CDR3 nucleotides are TGTGCCAGCAGGCTACCGGACGGGGAGGAGGGCACTGAAGCTTTCTTT. This encodes CASRLPDGEEGTEAFF.

This chain links TRBV2 with TRBJ2-7, with D possibly being TRBD1 or TRBD2 (5 bases each). V was cut by 11 bases and J by 4 bases, with 15 bases left in between. Germline CDR1 and CDR2: SNHLY and FYNNEI. CDR3 length: 12 amino acids. CDR3 amino acids: CAGGLVRYEQYF. The CDR3 DNA reads as TGTGCCGGGGGTCTAGTCAGGTACGAGCAGTACTTC. The entire variable domain, with the rest obtained from reference TRBV2 and TRBJ2-7, is as follows: EPEVTQTPSHQVTQMGQEVILRCVPISNHLYFYWYRQILGQKVEFLVSFYNNEISEKSEIFDDQFSVERPDGSNFTLKIRSTKLEDSAMYFCAGGLVRYEQYFGPGTRLTVT.

CDR3 coding DNA: TGTGCCTGGGGCCCCGGGACAGGGGGCATTGGCTACACCTTC. Its translation: CAWGPGTGGIGYTF. V is TRBV30 and J is TRBJ1-2; 12 positions match TRBD1. V gave up 5 bases and J gave up 7 bases; unmatched junction bases: 8. Germline lookup yields CDR1 GTSNPN and CDR2 SVGIG (reference sequence). The CDR3 loop spans 14 amino acids.

This sequence joins TRBV7-9 and TRBJ2-5; D not certain. Germline lookup yields CDR1 SEHNR and CDR2 FQNEAQ (reference sequence). V was pared by 3 bases and J by 5 bases, with 7 bases between. The CDR3 runs to 12 residues. CDR3 bases: TGTGCCAGCAGCTTTAGTGGCGAGACCCAGTACTTC. This sequence encodes CASSFSGETQYF.

There are a few counts of this clonotype. The J gene is TRBJ1-5, the V gene TRBV19; D perhaps matches TRBD1 (6 bases). The V end lost 3 bases, the J end lost 7 bases, and 16 bases lay between the germline ends. Germline assignment: CDR1 LNHDA and CDR2 SQIVND (reference sequence). The CDR3 extends over 15 amino acids. The CDR3 here is CASSIMNRADQPQHF. In nucleotides, the CDR3 is TGTGCCAGTAGTATCATGAACAGGGCGGACCAGCCCCAGCATTTT.

The gene calls are TRBV27 and TRBJ2-4, with unresolved D. In germline, CDR1 is MNHEY, CDR2 SMNVEV (reference sequence). The V end lost 1 base, the J end lost 4 bases, and 11 bases lay between the germline ends. The CDR3 loop spans 15 amino acids. This CDR3 is CASSLLTGLKNIQYF. In DNA, the CDR3 is TGTGCCAGCAGTTTATTAACCGGATTAAAAAACATTCAGTACTTC.

J is TRBJ2-7 and V is TRBV28, with a possible D match to TRBD1 (6 bases). Germline V lookup: CDR1 MDHEN, CDR2 SYDVKM. The germline V and J ends were trimmed by 3 bases and 1 base, with 10 bases remaining between them. The CDR3 runs to 14 residues. The CDR3 DNA is TGTGCCAGCAGTTTGGGACACCTGTCCTACGAGCAGTACTTC. Its translation: CASSLGHLSYEQYF.

The chain uses TRBV4-1 and TRBJ2-1, with D possibly matching TRBD2 (6 bases). The ends were cut back, 4 bases at V and 8 bases at J, with 18 bases in the middle. The CDR3 has 15 residues. The germline V gene has CDR1 MGHRA and CDR2 YSYEKL. The CDR3 loop is CASSPLANKLDEQFF. The CDR3 region has the DNA TGCGCCAGCAGCCCTCTAGCGAACAAACTCGATGAGCAGTTCTTC.

V gene TRBV19 combines with J gene TRBJ2-1; D might be TRBD2 (6 bases). Germline lookup yields CDR1 LNHDA and CDR2 SQIVND (reference sequence). The V end lost 1 base, the J end lost 5 bases, and 12 bases lay between the germline ends. The CDR3 spans 15 residues. For the CDR3, the DNA is TGTGCCAGTAGTATAGCAGAGGACTATAACAATGAGCAGTTCTTC. It encodes CASSIAEDYNNEQFF.

Here the CDR3 DNA reads TGTGCCATCAGGGGGACAGGGGAAGGGGGCACTGAAGCTTTCTTT. Protein: CAIRGTGEGGTEAFF. The chain couples TRBV10-3 to TRBJ1-1, with 10 bases lining up with TRBD1. The CDR3 loop spans 15 amino acids. Losses at the gene ends were 6 bases for V and 4 bases for J; bases not matched to a gene: 8. CDR1 ENHRY and CDR2 SYGVKD come from the germline V gene.

V and J are TRBV15 and TRBJ1-1; the D gene is possibly TRBD1 (5 bases). Germline CDR1 reads LNHNV; CDR2 reads YYDKDF (reference sequence). V dropped 3 bases and J dropped 6 bases, with 11 bases sitting between them. This CDR3 is 13 amino acids long. The CDR3 spells CATSSLQGPEAFF. CDR3 in DNA: TGTGCCACCAGCAGCTTGCAGGGACCTGAAGCTTTCTTT.

The chain couples TRBV2 to TRBJ2-7; unclear D gene. The CDR3 is 10 residues long. From germline, CDR1 is SNHLY and CDR2 FYNNEI. V was pared by 4 bases and J by 7 bases, with 5 bases between. CDR3 residues: CASSGPEQYF. The CDR3, as DNA: TGTGCCAGCAGTGGACCAGAGCAGTACTTC.

This clonotype was picked up a small number of times. The V gene is TRBV9, the J gene TRBJ2-6; 8 nucleotides agree with TRBD1. J lost 4 bases, V lost 3 bases, and 6 bases had no gene match. CDR1 is SGDLS, CDR2 YYNGEE, per germline. This CDR3 has 16 residues. DNA of the CDR3: TGTGCCAGCAGCGCCACACAGGGGGTCGGGGCCAACGTCCTGACTTTC. This encodes CASSATQGVGANVLTF.

The chain uses TRBV7-9 and TRBJ2-7, with 13 bases fitting TRBD2. V lost 7 bases to trimming and J lost 4 bases; unmatched junction nucleotides: 10. There are 16 residues in the CDR3. Germline lookup yields CDR1 SEHNR and CDR2 FQNEAQ (reference sequence). The CDR3 is CASNNLATSGRYEQYF. CDR3 nucleotide sequence: TGTGCCAGCAACAACCTAGCGACTAGCGGGAGGTACGAGCAGTACTTC.

This clonotype was seen a few times. V and J are TRBV19 and TRBJ2-7; maybe TRBD2 (5 bases). From germline, CDR1 is LNHDA and CDR2 SQIVND (reference sequence). Trimming cost V 2 bases and J 2 bases, with 10 bases left between them. The CDR3 spans 14 residues. The chain's CDR3 is CASSIFEGPYEQYF. The CDR3 bases are TGTGCCAGTAGTATATTTGAGGGCCCCTACGAGCAGTACTTC.

J is TRBJ2-3 and V is TRBV7-3, with TRBD2 matching 7 bases. The CDR3 contains 15 residues. V shed 2 bases and J 5 bases; nucleotides not matched to a gene: 7. Per the germline V gene, CDR1 is SGHTA and CDR2 is FQGTGA. The CDR3: CASSLLAVGGDTQYF. In nucleotides, the CDR3 is TGTGCCAGCAGCTTACTAGCGGTCGGTGGAGATACGCAGTATTTT.

This clonotype was picked up a small number of times. Here the CDR3 DNA reads TGTGCCACCTCACCTTTCAGACGCTACGAGCAGTACTTC. Translation: CATSPFRRYEQYF. The genes are TRBV6-2 or TRBV6-3 and TRBJ2-7; unclear D gene. From germline, CDR1 is MNHEY and CDR2 SVGEGT. Deletions cut 10 bases from V and 3 bases from J, with 16 bases between. The CDR3 sequence is 13 residues long.